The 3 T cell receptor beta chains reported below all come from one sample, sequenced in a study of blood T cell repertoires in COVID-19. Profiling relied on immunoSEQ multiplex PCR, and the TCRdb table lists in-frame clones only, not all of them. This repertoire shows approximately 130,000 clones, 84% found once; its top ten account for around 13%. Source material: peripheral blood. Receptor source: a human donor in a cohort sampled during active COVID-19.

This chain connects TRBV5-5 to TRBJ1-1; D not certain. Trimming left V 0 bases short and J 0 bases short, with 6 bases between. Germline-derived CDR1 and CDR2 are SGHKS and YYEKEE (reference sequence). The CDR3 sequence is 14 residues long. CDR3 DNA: TGTGCCAGCAGCTTGGTACAGATGAACACTGAAGCTTTCTTT. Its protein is CASSLVQMNTEAFF.

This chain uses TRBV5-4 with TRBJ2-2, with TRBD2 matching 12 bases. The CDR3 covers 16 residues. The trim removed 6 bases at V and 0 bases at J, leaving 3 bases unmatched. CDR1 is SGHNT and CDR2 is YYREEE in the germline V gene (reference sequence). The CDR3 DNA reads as TGTGCCAGCACCCGGACTAGCGGGGCGAACACCGGGGAGCTGTTTTTT. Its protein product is CASTRTSGANTGELFF. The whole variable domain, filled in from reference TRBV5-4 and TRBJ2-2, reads ETGVTQSPTHLIKTRGQQVTLRCSSQSGHNTVSWYQQALGQGPQFIFQYYREEENGRGNFPPRFSGLQFPNYSSELNVNALELDDSALYLCASTRTSGANTGELFFGEGSRLTVL.

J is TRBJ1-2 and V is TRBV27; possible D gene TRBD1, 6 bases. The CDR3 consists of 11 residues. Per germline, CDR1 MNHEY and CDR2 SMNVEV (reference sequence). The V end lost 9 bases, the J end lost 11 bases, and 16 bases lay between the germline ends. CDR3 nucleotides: TGTGCCAGTCGGTTAGGACAGCATTACACCTTC. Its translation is CASRLGQHYTF.